This T cell receptor (beta chain) was found in a study of T cell responses to AZD1222 COVID-19 vaccine. Overall study findings and caveats: Clonal diversity may have been underestimated in mostly white British donors. The study identified only six AZD1222 recipients as seropositive at baseline. Reportedly, nearly half of unique spike TCRs recognized epitopes outside B.1.351/B.1.1.7 mutations.

Germline V gives CDR1 SGHTA, CDR2 FQGNSA. This CDR3 spans 16 amino acids. The V end was cut by 1 base, the J end by 1 base, with 11 bases between. Here immunoSEQ multiplex PCR was the method, and the copy in TCRdb shows in-frame clones only, minus some. The repertoire holds 160,000 or so clones, with about 90% as singletons. A remark on this clone: Its cognate antigen is unknown.

Sample: peripheral blood, taken 28 days after the second AZD1222 dose. The clonotype originates from an adult who received the AZD1222 COVID-19 vaccine. This chain connects TRBV7-2 to TRBJ1-3; the D is unclear. The CDR3 spells CASSLEFTASGNTIYF. CDR3 DNA sequence: TGTGCCAGCAGCTTAGAGTTTACAGCTTCTGGAAACACCATATATTTT.